This T cell receptor (beta chain) was profiled in a study of blood T cell repertoires in COVID-19. Study-wide context: COVID-19 samples from acute and convalescent phases originated in the United States, Italy and Spain. In each case, the material was cDNA or gDNA derived from T cells, B-cell-depleted T cells, or PBMCs.

Original analysis: Estimation of nucleated cell counts was performed using reference gene primer amplification. Assay used: immunoSEQ multiplex PCR; TCRdb lists only in-frame clones, some missing. The V and J calls and clone size were taken over from that table, and D and trimming were inferred from the DNA. The sample gives some 200,000 clones, around 87% of which show up once; roughly 7.1% is in the top ten. CDR3 size: 17 residues. The trim removed 0 bases at V and 3 bases at J, leaving 9 bases unmatched. CDR1 and CDR2 from the germline V gene are MGHRA and YSYEKL. Those enrolled, adults aged 18 to 89 years, came from fewer than 25 US areas.

The TCR originated in a man aged 30 to 39 in a cohort exposed to, infected with or recovered from COVID-19 (not recorded which). The sequencing input was PBMCs or T cells enriched from blood (not recorded which). V is TRBV4-1 and J is TRBJ2-7; the match to TRBD1 covers 9 bases. This CDR3 is CASSQEPGQGSLYEQYF. CDR3 bases: TGCGCCAGCAGCCAAGAACCGGGACAGGGATCTCTCTACGAGCAGTACTTC.